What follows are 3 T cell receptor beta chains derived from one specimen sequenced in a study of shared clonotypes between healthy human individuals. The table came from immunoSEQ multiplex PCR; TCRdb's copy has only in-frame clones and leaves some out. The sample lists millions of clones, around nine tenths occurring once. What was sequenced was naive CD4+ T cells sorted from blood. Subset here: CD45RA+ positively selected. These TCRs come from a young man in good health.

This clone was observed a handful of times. The CDR3 DNA follows: TGTGCCAGTAGCCCTTGGACAGTTGGAAACACCATATATTTT. Protein: CASSPWTVGNTIYF. V and J are TRBV19 and TRBJ1-3; D may be TRBD1 (6 bases). This CDR3 has 14 amino acids. In germline, CDR1 is LNHDA, CDR2 SQIVND (reference sequence). Trimming stripped 6 bases from V and 3 bases from J, with 12 bases between.

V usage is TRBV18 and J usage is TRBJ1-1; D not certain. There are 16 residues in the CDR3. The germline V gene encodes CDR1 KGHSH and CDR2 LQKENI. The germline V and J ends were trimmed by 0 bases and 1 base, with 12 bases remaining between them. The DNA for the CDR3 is TGTGCCAGCTCACCACCCAATGGGCCACAGAACACTGAAGCTTTCTTT. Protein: CASSPPNGPQNTEAFF.

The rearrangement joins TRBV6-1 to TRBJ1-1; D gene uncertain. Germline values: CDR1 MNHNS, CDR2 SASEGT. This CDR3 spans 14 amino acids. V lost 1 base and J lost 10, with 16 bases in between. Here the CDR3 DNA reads TGTGCCAGCAGTGAAGAGGGTTTAAAGGGTGTAGCTTTCTTT. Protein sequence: CASSEEGLKGVAFF.